Listed below are T cell receptor beta chains from one sample, sequenced in a study of shared clonotypes between healthy human individuals. Produced via immunoSEQ multiplex PCR; TCRdb's table is partial and in-frame only. The sample consists of a few hundred thousand clones, 70% to 80% of them appearing once. Material for sequencing was PBMCs. The receptors were gathered from a woman aged 40 to 50 in good health. Some clones in this sample may be carry-over from other donors' samples. The CDR3 runs from the conserved cysteine through the conserved F or W. D genes are given only for firm matches. For some rows the clone size is stated as once, few or many, or as a class when expanded; others skip it.

V: TRBV5-1
D: NA
size: few
J: TRBJ2-3
CDR3: CASGMGGPTDTQYF
DNA: TGCGCCAGCGGTATGGGCGGCCCCACAGATACGCAGTATTTT

V: TRBV28
D: NA
size: NA
J: TRBJ2-3
CDR3: CASSPGQATDTQYF
DNA: TGTGCCAGCAGTCCGGGACAAGCCACAGATACGCAGTATTTT

V: TRBV11-1
D: NA
size: NA
J: TRBJ1-1
CDR3: CASSLAHLSEAFF
DNA: TGTGCCAGCAGCTTAGCCCACCTCTCTGAAGCTTTCTTT

V: TRBV6-5
D: NA
size: NA
J: TRBJ2-3
CDR3: CASSSTSTQYF
DNA: TGTGCCAGCAGTTCGACTAGTACGCAGTATTTT

V: TRBV18
D: TRBD2
size: once
J: TRBJ2-7
CDR3: CASSHTSGGENEQYF
DNA: TGTGCCAGCTCACACACTAGCGGAGGGGAGAACGAGCAGTACTTC

V: TRBV5-6
D: NA
size: NA
J: TRBJ1-2
CDR3: CASSLADTYGYTF
DNA: TGTGCCAGCAGCTTGGCCGACACGTATGGCTACACCTTC

V: TRBV4-3
D: TRBD2
size: NA
J: TRBJ2-2
CDR3: CASSQTSGRSGELFF
DNA: TGCGCCAGCAGCCAAACTAGCGGGAGGTCCGGGGAGCTGTTTTTT

V: TRBV7-3
D: TRBD2
size: NA
J: TRBJ2-1
CDR3: CASSLGGGSYNEQFF
DNA: TGTGCCAGCAGCTTAGGCGGGGGCTCCTACAATGAGCAGTTCTTC

V: TRBV7-3
D: NA
size: NA
J: TRBJ2-2
CDR3: CASSFLGGANTGELFF
DNA: TGTGCCAGCAGCTTCCTAGGAGGGGCGAACACCGGGGAGCTGTTTTTT

V: TRBV11-2
D: NA
size: medium-sized
J: TRBJ2-2
CDR3: CASSLLTGNTGELFF
DNA: TGTGCCAGCAGCTTATTGACAGGGAACACCGGGGAGCTGTTTTTT

V: TRBV27
D: TRBD2
size: NA
J: TRBJ2-1
CDR3: CASSRYSGSPYNEQFF
DNA: TGTGCCAGCAGCCGTTATAGCGGGTCGCCTTACAATGAGCAGTTCTTC

V: TRBV2
D: TRBD1
size: NA
J: TRBJ1-2
CDR3: CASTTLPGTGNGYTF
DNA: TGTGCCAGCACGACTCTCCCCGGGACAGGGAACGGCTACACCTTC

V: TRBV18
D: TRBD1
size: NA
J: TRBJ2-5
CDR3: CASSPSTGGETQYF
DNA: TGTGCCAGCTCCCCCTCAACAGGGGGAGAGACCCAGTACTTC

V: TRBV5-1
D: NA
size: NA
J: TRBJ2-5
CDR3: CASSLEGLGETQYF
DNA: TGCGCCAGCAGCTTGGAAGGGTTGGGGGAGACCCAGTACTTC

V: TRBV18
D: NA
size: NA
J: TRBJ1-1
CDR3: CASSPGRTEAFF
DNA: TGTGCCAGCTCACCAGGGCGCACTGAAGCTTTCTTT

V: TRBV5-1
D: NA
size: NA
J: TRBJ2-3
CDR3: CASQTGRITDTQYF
DNA: TGCGCCAGCCAGACCGGGAGAATCACAGATACGCAGTATTTT

V: TRBV9
D: NA
size: NA
J: TRBJ1-3
CDR3: CASSVATDSGNTIYF
DNA: TGTGCCAGCAGCGTAGCGACAGACTCTGGAAACACCATATATTTT

V: TRBV6-5
D: NA
size: NA
J: TRBJ1-2
CDR3: CASSYLAETNYGYTF
DNA: TGTGCCAGCAGTTACTTGGCAGAGACCAACTATGGCTACACCTTC

V: TRBV5-1
D: TRBD2
size: NA
J: TRBJ2-3
CDR3: CASSLVAGEDTQYF
DNA: TGCGCCAGCAGCTTGGTAGCGGGAGAAGATACGCAGTATTTT

V: TRBV28
D: TRBD2
size: NA
J: TRBJ2-5
CDR3: CASSSTRLAGQETQYF
DNA: TGTGCCAGCAGCTCCACCCGACTAGCGGGTCAAGAGACCCAGTACTTC

V: TRBV15
D: NA
size: NA
J: TRBJ1-5
CDR3: CATSRGRQGVYSNQPQHF
DNA: TGTGCCACCAGCAGAGGCAGGCAGGGCGTTTATAGCAATCAGCCCCAGCATTTT

V: TRBV7-2
D: NA
size: NA
J: TRBJ2-1
CDR3: CASSSPPGEDEQFF
DNA: TGTGCCAGCAGCTCACCCCCAGGGGAGGATGAGCAGTTCTTC

V: TRBV5-4
D: TRBD1
size: NA
J: TRBJ1-1
CDR3: CASSLAWTGRGAEAFF
DNA: TGTGCCAGCAGCTTGGCCTGGACAGGGCGGGGGGCTGAAGCTTTCTTT

V: TRBV27
D: NA
size: NA
J: TRBJ1-1
CDR3: CASSLGGARVGTEAFF
DNA: TGTGCCAGCAGTTTGGGGGGGGCGCGAGTCGGGACTGAAGCTTTCTTT